The TCR beta chain under discussion was sequenced for a study of blood T cells in healthy people across ages. In its sample, this clonotype was seen a few times. Trimming cost V 5 bases and J 2 bases, with 18 bases left between them. Looked up from germline, CDR1 is PRHDT and CDR2 is FYEKMQ (reference sequence). The CDR3 covers 16 residues. Caucasian, healthy and from Russia, the donors were aged between roughly 6 and 100. The second PCR ran about 6 to 12 cycles with a sample-barcoded 5' primer and J-beta primers. TCRdb itself ran the 5' RACE reads through MiXCR, one entry per CDR3 protein. Of fewer than 1,200,000 distinct CDR3 sequences in the sample, 25% are singletons; the top ten hold less than 0.85%. The sample also formed part of further work on T cells of mothers and their children. In that study: It was through the M1S primer of the second PCR that sample barcodes and 2-4 random nucleotides were added.

Specimen: blood. This chain uses TRBV13 with TRBJ2-5; D possibly corresponds to TRBD2 (5 bases). The source of this sequence is a girl aged 2 to 10 in good health. The CDR3, as DNA: TGTGCCAGCAGCCCGCCGAGTCTAGCTGGGCAAGAGACCCAGTACTTC. Protein product: CASSPPSLAGQETQYF.